The 28 T cell receptor beta chains given below trace back to one sample, sequenced in a study of T cells in Graves' hyperthyroidism and ophthalmopathy. It was RNA transcripts that yielded the amplified TCR beta CDR3 regions. Primed by the HTBI set, a first-round RT-PCR was run on the TCR CDR3. TCRdb fed the multiplex PCR reads into MiXCR, producing one record per CDR3 protein. This sample has approximately 870,000 distinct CDR3 sequences, with roughly 40% found just once. The sample consisted of blood. These receptor sequences come from a man aged 18 to 35 with Graves' hyperthyroidism.

This clonotype was recorded a few times. The CDR3 is CASSVGAMVDEQYF. The CDR3 DNA follows: TGTGCCAGCAGCGTAGGCGCCATGGTGGACGAGCAGTACTTC. V is TRBV9 and J is TRBJ2-7; no clear D. CDR1 and CDR2 from the germline V gene are SGDLS and YYNGEE. There are 14 residues in the CDR3. V was cut by 0 bases and J by 5 bases, with 12 bases left in between.

This clonotype was counted between two and nine times. The rearrangement joins TRBV5-1 to TRBJ1-1, with a possible D match to TRBD1 (5 bases). The germline V and J ends were trimmed by 0 bases and 4 bases, with 10 bases remaining between them. Per germline, CDR1 SGHRS and CDR2 YFSETQ. The CDR3 consists of 14 residues. DNA of the CDR3: TGCGCCAGCAGCTTGGAAATGAGGGGCACTGAAGCTTTCTTT. As protein: CASSLEMRGTEAFF.

The sample holds many counts of this clonotype. The chain combines TRBV7-2 with TRBJ2-5, with 13 bases identical to TRBD2. The CDR3 runs to 15 residues. V was pared by 5 bases and J by 5 bases, with 5 bases of the junction left unmatched. Germline CDR1 is SGHTA and CDR2 is FQGNSA. The CDR3 here is CASSLGLAGAETQYF. CDR3 coding DNA: TGTGCCAGCAGCCTCGGACTAGCGGGAGCGGAGACCCAGTACTTC.

This clonotype was counted many times. The rearrangement links TRBV2 to TRBJ2-7; weak D call: TRBD1 (6 bases). Germline CDR1 SNHLY, CDR2 FYNNEI. The CDR3 covers 15 residues. Trimming took 7 bases from V and 4 from J, leaving 20 bases between them. CDR3 sequence (DNA): TGTGCCAGCACCTCACAGGGCCCTCCTGGGTACGAGCAGTACTTC. Translated, it gives CASTSQGPPGYEQYF.

Remarks on this clonotype: This may be a read error: a much more frequent sequence differs by one nucleotide. V and J are TRBV29-1 and TRBJ1-1, with D perhaps TRBD1 (5 bases). Trimming took off 1 base at V and 3 bases at J, with 15 bases between the two ends. The CDR3 extends over 15 amino acids. Germline CDR1 reads SQVTM; CDR2 reads ANQGSEA. CDR3 nucleotides: TGCAGCGTTGAAGGCGTCGGGGGGATGGACACTGAAGCTTTCTTT. Protein sequence: CSVEGVGGMDTEAFF. Full variable domain (rest looked up from reference TRBV29-1 and TRBJ1-1): SAVISQKPSRDICQRGTSLTIQCQVDSQVTMMFWYRQQPGQSLTLIATANQGSEATYESGFVIDKFPISRPNLTFSTLTVSNMSPEDSSIYLCSVEGVGGMDTEAFFGQGTRLTVV.

This clonotype has a count of ten or more. The chain carries TRBV10-2 and TRBJ1-4, with D unresolved. The CDR3 length is 14 residues. V lost 3 bases, J lost 6 bases, and 11 bases lay in between. Germline V gives CDR1 WSHSY, CDR2 SAAADI. The CDR3 DNA reads as TGCGCCAGCAGTGAAACAGAGGGCCATGAAAAACTGTTTTTT. Encoded protein: CASSETEGHEKLFF.

The chain couples TRBV2 to TRBJ1-5; D unresolved. CDR1 SNHLY and CDR2 FYNNEI come from the germline V gene. The CDR3 has 12 amino acids. V was shortened by 6 bases and J by 11 bases, with 14 bases between the two germline ends. The CDR3 region has the DNA TGTGCCAGCAGGGGCGGCTCAGAGACCCAGCATTTT. Translated: CASRGGSETQHF.

This clonotype has ten or more counts. V and J are TRBV6-5 and TRBJ1-5; 7 bases are a match to TRBD1. The germline gives CDR1 MNHEY, CDR2 SVGAGI. With 6 bases clipped from V and 6 bases from J, the junction kept 8 bases outside the gene matches. The CDR3 loop spans 14 amino acids. The CDR3 sequence is CASSEQGFGQPQHF. CDR3 in DNA: TGTGCCAGCAGCGAACAGGGGTTCGGTCAGCCCCAGCATTTT.

V and J are TRBV7-2 and TRBJ1-5; a possible D gene is TRBD1 (5 bases). Trimming took 0 bases from V and 11 from J, leaving 20 bases between them. This CDR3 has 16 amino acids. Looked up from germline, CDR1 is SGHTA and CDR2 is FQGNSA. The DNA of the CDR3 is TGTGCCAGCAGCTTAGCACTGTCGGCCCCGGGGGAGACCCAGCATTTT. It codes for CASSLALSAPGETQHF.

This clonotype showed up just a few times. This chain joins TRBV20-1 and TRBJ2-7, with 8 bases lining up with TRBD2. Germline V gene sequence: CDR1 DFQATT, CDR2 SNEGSKA (reference sequence). V gave up 6 bases and J gave up 0 bases; unmatched junction bases: 10. The length of the CDR3 is 15 residues. CDR3 nucleotides: TGCAGTGCCCACGAGCGGGGGTGGTACTCCTACGAGCAGTACTTC. It is translated as CSAHERGWYSYEQYF.

The rearrangement uses TRBV10-3 and TRBJ1-6, with no clear D. CDR3 length: 13 residues. Per germline, CDR1 ENHRY and CDR2 SYGVKD. Trimming removed 2 bases from V and 7 bases from J, with 6 bases in between. For the CDR3, the DNA is TGTGCCATCAGTGAGGGGCCGAATTCACCCCTCCACTTT. As protein: CAISEGPNSPLHF.

The genes are TRBV5-6 and TRBJ1-5; TRBD1 is a possible D gene (5 bases). Germline V gene lookup returns CDR1 SGHDT and CDR2 YYEEEE. The CDR3 extends over 13 amino acids. Trimming removed 2 bases from V and 7 bases from J, with 10 bases in between. CDR3: CASSFWGGQPQHF. CDR3 sequence (DNA): TGTGCCAGCAGCTTTTGGGGGGGGCAGCCCCAGCATTTT.

This clonotype was picked up many times. The chain carries TRBV19 and TRBJ2-7; D is undetermined. From germline, CDR1 is LNHDA and CDR2 SQIVND (reference sequence). This CDR3 has 13 residues. The germline V and J ends were trimmed by 3 bases and 3 bases, with 9 bases remaining between them. The CDR3 nucleotides are TGTGCCAGTAGTATCGACCCCGACTACGAGCAGTACTTC. Its protein is CASSIDPDYEQYF.

The chain couples TRBV12-3 or TRBV12-4 to TRBJ2-2, with D possibly TRBD1 on 5 matching bases. This CDR3 is 15 amino acids long. Trimming removed 7 bases at V and 4 bases at J, with 16 bases between. The chain's CDR3 is CASKPPDRLTGELFF. CDR3 coding DNA: TGTGCCAGCAAGCCGCCCGACAGACTCACCGGGGAGCTGTTTTTT.

The CDR3 sequence: CAISEATGQLSYEQYF. CDR3 nucleotides: TGTGCCATCAGTGAGGCAACGGGACAGTTATCGTACGAGCAGTACTTC. The chain couples TRBV10-3 to TRBJ2-7, with 7 bases matching TRBD1. CDR3 length: 16 residues. Germline V lookup: CDR1 ENHRY, CDR2 SYGVKD. V shed 2 bases, J shed 4 bases, and the junction held 11 bases outside the gene matches.

This clonotype was detected many times. CDR3 protein: CSGAAAETQYF. DNA for the CDR3: TGCAGCGGGGCCGCGGCAGAGACCCAGTACTTC. V is TRBV29-1 and J is TRBJ2-5; D is unclear. The CDR3 loop spans 11 amino acids. The V and J ends lost 7 bases and 4 bases respectively, with 10 bases between them. From germline, CDR1 is SQVTM and CDR2 ANQGSEA.

The rearrangement uses TRBV6-1 and TRBJ2-5; possibly TRBD1 for D (6 bases). Germline V gene sequence: CDR1 MNHNS, CDR2 SASEGT. V lost 3 bases and J 5 bases, leaving 13 bases between the germline ends. The CDR3 consists of 14 residues. In DNA, the CDR3 is TGTGCCAGCAGTGAGGTCCCCACAGGGGAGACCCAGTACTTC. As protein: CASSEVPTGETQYF.

Here the CDR3 DNA reads TGCAGCGTTGGACACAGGGTCTCAGATACGCAGTATTTT. Its translation: CSVGHRVSDTQYF. The V gene is TRBV29-1, the J gene TRBJ2-3; possibly TRBD1 for D (6 bases). Trimming took 4 bases from V and 4 from J, leaving 12 bases between them. Germline CDR1 and CDR2: SQVTM and ANQGSEA. This CDR3 is built from 13 residues.

This clonotype was seen many times. The chain combines TRBV10-3 with TRBJ2-6; 10 bases are a match to TRBD1. Germline lookup yields CDR1 ENHRY and CDR2 SYGVKD. Germline trimming cut 5 bases from V and 4 bases from J; bases unmatched to any gene: 11. This CDR3 contains 18 residues. CDR3 in amino acids: CAISSTGGGYTGANVLTF. The DNA for the CDR3 is TGTGCCATCAGTTCGACAGGGGGCGGGTACACCGGGGCCAACGTCCTGACTTTC.

This clonotype appeared many times. CDR3 in amino acids: CASSQGAANEKLFF. CDR3 nucleotides: TGTGCCAGCAGCCAGGGGGCGGCTAATGAAAAACTGTTTTTT. The chain links TRBV7-9 to TRBJ1-4; 8 bases align to TRBD1. Trimming took 5 bases from V and 3 from J; bases not matched to a gene: 2. The length of the CDR3 is 14 residues. Germline V lookup: CDR1 SEHNR, CDR2 FQNEAQ (reference sequence).

This chain uses TRBV20-1 with TRBJ2-7; 8 bases fit TRBD1. CDR3 length: 15 residues. Per the germline V gene, CDR1 is DFQATT and CDR2 is SNEGSKA (reference sequence). V shed 4 bases and J 2 bases; nucleotides not matched to a gene: 10. CDR3 nucleotide sequence: TGCAGTGCTAACCTCGCGGACAGGGATCCCTACGAGCAGTACTTC. Translating gives CSANLADRDPYEQYF.

This rearrangement joins TRBV12-3 or TRBV12-4 to TRBJ2-5; D is undetermined. The tail of the sequence fits TRBJ2-7 better, so the J call may be wrong. CDR3 length equals 15 residues. The CDR3 region is CASSPDGRHTYEQYF. CDR3 nucleotides: TGTGCCAGCAGCCCGGACGGACGTCATACCTACGAGCAGTACTTC.

The rearrangement joins TRBV12-3 or TRBV12-4 to TRBJ2-7; D gene ambiguous. The CDR3 is 12 amino acids. The germline V and J ends were trimmed by 3 bases and 3 bases, with 6 bases remaining between them. This chain's CDR3 is CASSFEHYEQYF. The CDR3 region has the DNA TGTGCCAGCAGTTTCGAGCACTACGAGCAGTACTTC.

The table lists this clonotype with many counts. The chain links TRBV2 to TRBJ2-7; D unresolved. The V and J ends lost 4 bases and 3 bases respectively, with 1 base between them. CDR1 is SNHLY and CDR2 is FYNNEI in the germline V gene. CDR3 length: 10 residues. CDR3 protein: CASSGYEQYF. The CDR3 DNA reads as TGTGCCAGCAGTGGCTACGAGCAGTACTTC.

The sample holds many counts of this clonotype. The chain is built from TRBV29-1 and TRBJ1-6; 10 positions agree with TRBD1. The CDR3 is 14 amino acids. J lost 10 bases, V lost 6 bases, and 9 bases had no gene match. Germline CDR1 SQVTM, CDR2 ANQGSEA. The CDR3 bases are TGCAGCGTCGGATCCGGGACAGGGGCATCACCCCTCCACTTT. Translation gives CSVGSGTGASPLHF.

This clonotype has ten or more counts. The chain uses TRBV20-1 and TRBJ1-1, with D unclear. The germline gives CDR1 DFQATT, CDR2 SNEGSKA (reference sequence). This CDR3 contains 9 residues. The CDR3 here is CKQATEAFF. The CDR3 bases are TGCAAGCAGGCCACTGAAGCTTTCTTT.

This clonotype was seen ten or more times. The chain is built from TRBV29-1 and TRBJ1-2, with 7 nucleotides matching TRBD1. The CDR3 covers 12 residues. Germline V gene lookup returns CDR1 SQVTM and CDR2 ANQGSEA. V lost 4 bases to trimming and J lost 3 bases; unmatched junction nucleotides: 2. CDR3 residues: CSVAGTDYGYTF. The CDR3 DNA follows: TGCAGCGTTGCAGGGACAGACTATGGCTACACCTTC.

The CDR3 loop reads CASSSGTELRSPLHF. Here the CDR3 DNA reads TGTGCCAGCTCATCAGGGACAGAACTGAGGTCACCCCTCCACTTT. This chain joins TRBV14 and TRBJ1-6, with TRBD1 matching 7 bases. The length of the CDR3 is 15 residues. Germline V lookup: CDR1 SGHDN, CDR2 FVKESK. After removal of 8 bases from V and 10 bases from J, the junction contained 14 bases not matched to a gene.